This passage covers 24 T cell receptor beta chains from one sample sequenced in a study of blood T cell repertoires in COVID-19. Produced via immunoSEQ multiplex PCR; TCRdb's table is partial and in-frame only. The sample contains 200,000 to 250,000 clones, under 85% of which appear only once. Sequencing was performed on peripheral blood. The receptors were sampled from a woman in her twenties or thirties with COVID-19, enrolled during active disease.

This clone was counted a single time. The V gene is TRBV30, the J gene TRBJ2-1; D is possibly TRBD1 (7 bases). The V end lost 4 bases, the J end lost 6 bases, and 13 bases lay between the germline ends. CDR1 and CDR2 from the germline V gene are GTSNPN and SVGIG (reference sequence). This CDR3 spans 13 amino acids. The CDR3 DNA reads TGTGCCTGGACAACAGGGGAGGTCAATGAGCAGTTCTTC. It codes for CAWTTGEVNEQFF.

This clone was observed once. This sequence joins TRBV27 and TRBJ2-7; D ambiguous. Germline assignment: CDR1 MNHEY and CDR2 SMNVEV (reference sequence). The CDR3 totals 14 residues. The V end was cut by 4 bases, the J end by 3 bases, with 13 bases between. In nucleotides, the CDR3 is TGTGCCAGCAGTTATCTATCCAGCGTCTACGAGCAGTACTTC. It encodes CASSYLSSVYEQYF.

The chain is built from TRBV13 and TRBJ1-1; a weak D match, TRBD1 (6 bases). Germline V gene lookup returns CDR1 PRHDT and CDR2 FYEKMQ (reference sequence). V lost 0 bases and J 5 bases, leaving 10 bases between the germline ends. This CDR3 spans 14 amino acids. CDR3 nucleotides: TGTGCCAGCAGCTTAGGACAGGGAAGAACTGAAGCTTTCTTT. This translates into CASSLGQGRTEAFF.

The chain has TRBV19 and TRBJ1-5; possibly TRBD1 for D (6 bases). This CDR3 region has 15 residues. Germline V gene sequence: CDR1 LNHDA, CDR2 SQIVND (reference sequence). V was trimmed by 3 bases and J by 7 bases, leaving 16 bases between them. The CDR3 nucleotides are TGTGCCAGTAGTATCTTCGGACAGCCTGACCAGCCCCAGCATTTT. Its protein product is CASSIFGQPDQPQHF. Using reference TRBV19 and TRBJ1-5 for the parts outside the CDR3, the full variable domain is DGGITQSPKYLFRKEGQNVTLSCEQNLNHDAMYWYRQDPGQGLRLIYYSQIVNDFQKGDIAEGYSVSREKKESFPLTVTSAQKNPTAFYLCASSIFGQPDQPQHFGDGTRLSIL.

This clone was seen more than once but under ten times. This sequence joins TRBV24-1 and TRBJ1-3; TRBD1 matches 8 bases. The germline gives CDR1 KGHDR, CDR2 SFDVKD. After removal of 5 bases from V and 0 bases from J, the junction contained 2 bases not matched to a gene. The CDR3 has 15 amino acids. Written as DNA, the CDR3 is TGTGCCACCAGTGGACAGGGGCCCTCTGGAAACACCATATATTTT. Its translation: CATSGQGPSGNTIYF.

A few counts support this clone. V gene TRBV4-2 combines with J gene TRBJ2-7; no firm D call. CDR1 and CDR2 from the germline V gene are LGHNA and YNFKEQ. This CDR3 has 13 amino acids. Trimming left V 1 base short and J 5 bases short, with 9 bases between. CDR3 loop: CASSQALMDEQYF. CDR3 bases: TGTGCCAGCAGCCAAGCACTGATGGACGAGCAGTACTTC.

The chain recombines TRBV29-1 with TRBJ2-1, with unresolved D. Germline values: CDR1 SQVTM, CDR2 ANQGSEA. The CDR3 length is 16 residues. The V and J ends lost 4 bases and 1 base respectively, with 17 bases between them. CDR3 sequence (DNA): TGCAGCGTTGTAACTCAAGCGTCCTCTTCCTACAATGAGCAGTTCTTC. Its protein is CSVVTQASSSYNEQFF.

This clone was seen only a few times. The rearrangement uses TRBV6-7 and TRBJ1-5, with D unresolved. TRBV6-7 is designated an ORF whose function remains uncertain. The V end lost 8 bases, the J end lost 5 bases, and 7 bases lay between the germline ends. This CDR3 has 11 residues. As DNA, the CDR3 is TGTGCCAGCCGAGCGTATCAGCCCCAGCATTTT. Amino acids: CASRAYQPQHF.

This clone has ten or more counts. The chain couples TRBV3-1 (or the pseudogene TRBV3-2) to TRBJ2-7; 8 nucleotides line up with TRBD1. Germline CDR1 and CDR2: LGHDT and YNNKEL (reference sequence). CDR3 length equals 14 residues. Losses at the gene ends were 2 bases for V and 3 bases for J; bases not matched to a gene: 3. The CDR3 here is CASSQTGTGYEQYF. The CDR3, as DNA: TGTGCCAGCAGCCAAACCGGGACAGGCTACGAGCAGTACTTC.

The chain is built from TRBV6-5 and TRBJ1-2; tentative D call: TRBD1 (6 bases). Germline V CDR1 and CDR2: MNHEY, SVGAGI. V was pared by 7 bases and J by 8 bases, with 17 bases between. The CDR3 covers 13 residues. The CDR3, as DNA: TGTGCCAGCAAGCTCGCAGGGGCGCGCGGCTACACCTTC. Amino acids: CASKLAGARGYTF.

The chain recombines TRBV27 with TRBJ2-2; D perhaps matches TRBD2 (6 bases). Germline V gene data show CDR1 as MNHEY and CDR2 as SMNVEV (reference sequence). The V end was cut by 7 bases, the J end by 8 bases, with 14 bases between. This CDR3 comprises 13 residues. The CDR3 DNA follows: TGTGCCAGCACCCTGGGGGGTGCTGGGGAGCTGTTTTTT. It translates to CASTLGGAGELFF.

The sample holds a few counts of this clone. In DNA, the CDR3 is TGCGCCAGCAGCTTGGGACGGAGCTCCTACGAGCAGTACTTC. As protein: CASSLGRSSYEQYF. This sequence joins TRBV5-1 and TRBJ2-7, with unresolved D. CDR3 length: 14 residues. V was cut by 0 bases and J by 0 bases, with 7 bases left in between. The V gene's germline CDR1 is SGHRS and CDR2 YFSETQ.

The V gene is TRBV5-4, the J gene TRBJ1-2, with unresolved D. The CDR3 runs to 12 residues. Trimming removed 0 bases at V and 4 bases at J, with 4 bases between. CDR1 SGHNT and CDR2 YYREEE come from the germline V gene (reference sequence). CDR3 coding DNA: TGTGCCAGCAGCTTGGACGGCTATGGCTACACCTTC. It yields the protein CASSLDGYGYTF.

This clone was detected only a few times. J is TRBJ2-7 and V is TRBV7-9; tentatively, D is TRBD2 (6 bases). The V gene lost 5 bases and the J gene lost 3 bases, with 14 bases spanning the gap. This CDR3 contains 14 residues. Germline CDR1 and CDR2: SEHNR and FQNEAQ (reference sequence). The chain's CDR3 is CASSRAGGRYEQYF. CDR3 nucleotides: TGTGCCAGCAGCCGGGCCGGGGGTCGCTACGAGCAGTACTTC. The full variable domain, its missing parts supplied by reference TRBV7-9 and TRBJ2-7, is DTGVSQNPRHKITKRGQNVTFRCDPISEHNRLYWYRQTLGQGPEFLTYFQNEAQLEKSRLLSDRFSAERPKGSFSTLEIQRTEQGDSAMYLCASSRAGGRYEQYFGPGTRLTVT.

The chain employs TRBV7-2 and TRBJ2-5; 7 nucleotides align to TRBD2. Trimming cost V 4 bases and J 2 bases; bases outside gene matches: 13. The CDR3 has 17 residues. CDR1 and CDR2 from the germline V gene are SGHTA and FQGNSA. In nucleotides, the CDR3 is TGTGCCAGCAGCTCTTCTAGCCCGGGAGGTCGGCAAGAGACCCAGTACTTC. Translation gives CASSSSSPGGRQETQYF.

The chain employs TRBV7-6 and TRBJ2-3; TRBD2 matches at 12 bases. Germline assignment: CDR1 SGHVS and CDR2 FNYEAQ. CDR3 length equals 18 residues. The V segment lost 1 base and the J segment 6 bases; nucleotides outside the gene matches: 11. In DNA form, the CDR3 reads TGTGCCAGCAGCTTAGGCCCGACTAGCGGGAGAAGTGGGGATACGCAGTATTTT. Its translation: CASSLGPTSGRSGDTQYF.

The chain couples TRBV4-1 to TRBJ1-2; TRBD1 aligns across 9 bases. This CDR3 is built from 14 residues. Germline V lookup: CDR1 MGHRA, CDR2 YSYEKL. Unmatched junction bases numbered 3, after V lost 3 bases and J lost 4 bases. For the CDR3, the DNA is TGCGCCAGCAGCCATACAGGGGGCTCCTATGGCTACACCTTC. Translating it yields CASSHTGGSYGYTF.

The chain recombines TRBV24-1 with TRBJ2-2; 12 nucleotides align to TRBD2. CDR1 and CDR2 (germline): KGHDR, SFDVKD. This CDR3 is built from 15 residues. V was clipped by 3 bases and J by 7 bases; unmatched bases: 2. The CDR3 DNA reads TGTGCCACCAGTGATCCGACTAGCGGGAGCGGGGAGCTGTTTTTT. Protein product: CATSDPTSGSGELFF.

This sequence joins TRBV15 and TRBJ2-6; D call uncertain. V lost 2 bases to trimming and J lost 1 base, with 6 bases between them. CDR1 LNHNV and CDR2 YYDKDF come from the germline V gene (reference sequence). CDR3 length equals 15 residues. The CDR3 nucleotides read TGTGCCACCAGCAGATCGCAGTCTGGGGCCAACGTCCTGACTTTC. Residues: CATSRSQSGANVLTF.

J is TRBJ1-1 and V is TRBV28; 9 nucleotides agree with TRBD1. V shed 6 bases, J shed 4 bases, and the junction held 21 bases outside the gene matches. Germline values: CDR1 MDHEN, CDR2 SYDVKM. The CDR3 loop spans 19 amino acids. The CDR3 DNA follows: TGTGCCAGCAGCACCCGCCAGATGGACAGGGGATGGGGGAGCACTGAAGCTTTCTTT. This gives the protein CASSTRQMDRGWGSTEAFF.

The chain uses TRBV7-9 and TRBJ2-1, with D hard to call. The V and J ends lost 4 bases and 0 bases respectively, with 10 bases between them. The CDR3 has 15 amino acids. Germline V lookup: CDR1 SEHNR, CDR2 FQNEAQ (reference sequence). The DNA of the CDR3 is TGTGCCAGCAGCTCACTGGTGAGCTCCTACAATGAGCAGTTCTTC. It translates to CASSSLVSSYNEQFF.

The chain links TRBV5-1 to TRBJ1-4; D is undetermined. The CDR3 is 13 amino acids. With 4 bases removed from V and 5 bases from J, the gap between germline ends came to 9 bases. The germline CDR1 and CDR2 sequences are SGHRS and YFSETQ. The CDR3 reads CASSAGWNEKLFF. For the CDR3, the DNA is TGCGCCAGCAGCGCCGGGTGGAATGAAAAACTGTTTTTT. The whole variable domain, remainder taken from reference TRBV5-1 and TRBJ1-4, is KAGVTQTPRYLIKTRGQQVTLSCSPISGHRSVSWYQQTPGQGLQFLFEYFSETQRNKGNFPGRFSGRQFSNSRSEMNVSTLELGDSALYLCASSAGWNEKLFFGSGTQLSVL.

This clone was counted once. This chain connects TRBV5-4 to TRBJ2-7; D is unclear. Deletions cut 0 bases from V and 3 bases from J, with 10 bases between. This CDR3 contains 14 residues. Germline CDR1 is SGHNT and CDR2 is YYREEE (reference sequence). CDR3 loop: CASSLEVSDYEQYF. DNA of the CDR3: TGTGCCAGCAGCTTGGAAGTCAGTGACTACGAGCAGTACTTC.

The chain combines TRBV5-1 with TRBJ2-3, with D unclear. V was pared by 1 base and J by 6 bases, with 12 bases between. CDR1 and CDR2 (germline): SGHRS, YFSETQ. This CDR3 has 14 amino acids. This CDR3 reads CASSLPAIGDTQYF. CDR3 coding DNA: TGCGCCAGCAGCTTGCCTGCTATCGGGGATACGCAGTATTTT.